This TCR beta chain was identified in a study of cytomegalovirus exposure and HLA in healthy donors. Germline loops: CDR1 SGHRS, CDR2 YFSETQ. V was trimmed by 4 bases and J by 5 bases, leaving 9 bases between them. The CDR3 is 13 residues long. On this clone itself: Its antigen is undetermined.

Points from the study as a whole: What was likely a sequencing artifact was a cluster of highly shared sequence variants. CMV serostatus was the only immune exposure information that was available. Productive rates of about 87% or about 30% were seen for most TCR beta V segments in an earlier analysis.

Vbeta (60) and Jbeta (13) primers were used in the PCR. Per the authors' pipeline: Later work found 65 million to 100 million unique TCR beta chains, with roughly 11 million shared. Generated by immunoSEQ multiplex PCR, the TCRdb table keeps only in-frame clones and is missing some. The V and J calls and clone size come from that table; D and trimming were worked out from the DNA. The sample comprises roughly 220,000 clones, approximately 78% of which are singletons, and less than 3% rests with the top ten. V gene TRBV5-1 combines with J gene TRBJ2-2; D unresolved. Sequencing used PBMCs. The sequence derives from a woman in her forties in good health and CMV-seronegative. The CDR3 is CASSEVRTGELFF. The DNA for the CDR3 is TGCGCCAGCAGCGAGGTTAGAACCGGGGAGCTGTTTTTT.